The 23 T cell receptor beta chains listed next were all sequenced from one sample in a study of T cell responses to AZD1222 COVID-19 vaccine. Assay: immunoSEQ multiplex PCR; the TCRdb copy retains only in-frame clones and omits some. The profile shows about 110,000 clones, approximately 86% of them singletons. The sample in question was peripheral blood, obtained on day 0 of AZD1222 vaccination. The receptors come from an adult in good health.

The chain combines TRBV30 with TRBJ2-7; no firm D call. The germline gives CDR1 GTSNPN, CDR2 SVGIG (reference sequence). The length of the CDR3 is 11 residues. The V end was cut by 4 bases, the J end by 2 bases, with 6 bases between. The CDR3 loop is CAWKTAYEQYF. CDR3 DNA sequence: TGTGCCTGGAAAACGGCCTACGAGCAGTACTTC.

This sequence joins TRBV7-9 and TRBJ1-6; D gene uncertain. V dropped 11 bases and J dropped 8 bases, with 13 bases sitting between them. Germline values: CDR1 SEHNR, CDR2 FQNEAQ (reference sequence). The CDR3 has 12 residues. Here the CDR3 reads CAGQGVDSPLHF. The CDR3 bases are TGTGCCGGTCAAGGCGTCGATTCACCCCTCCACTTT.

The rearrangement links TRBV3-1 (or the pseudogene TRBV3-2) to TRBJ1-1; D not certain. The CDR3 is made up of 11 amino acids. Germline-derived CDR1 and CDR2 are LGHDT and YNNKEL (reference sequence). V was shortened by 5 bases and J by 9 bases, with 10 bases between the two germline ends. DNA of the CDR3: TGTGCCAGCAGCGAGGGAGCTCAAGCTTTCTTT. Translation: CASSEGAQAFF.

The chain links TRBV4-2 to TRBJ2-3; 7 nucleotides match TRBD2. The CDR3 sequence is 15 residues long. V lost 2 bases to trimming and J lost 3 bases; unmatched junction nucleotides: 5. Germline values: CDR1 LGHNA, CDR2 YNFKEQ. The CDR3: CASSQSAGVTDTQYF. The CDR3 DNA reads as TGTGCCAGCAGCCAATCCGCGGGGGTAACAGATACGCAGTATTTT.

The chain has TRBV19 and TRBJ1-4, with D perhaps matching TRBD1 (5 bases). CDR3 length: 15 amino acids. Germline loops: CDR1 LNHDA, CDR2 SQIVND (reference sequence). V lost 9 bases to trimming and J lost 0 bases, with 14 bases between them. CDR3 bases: TGTGCCAGCGAGAACGGGGGAGCAACTAATGAAAAACTGTTTTTT. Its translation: CASENGGATNEKLFF. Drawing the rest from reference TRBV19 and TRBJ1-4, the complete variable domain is DGGITQSPKYLFRKEGQNVTLSCEQNLNHDAMYWYRQDPGQGLRLIYYSQIVNDFQKGDIAEGYSVSREKKESFPLTVTSAQKNPTAFYLCASENGGATNEKLFFGSGTQLSVL.

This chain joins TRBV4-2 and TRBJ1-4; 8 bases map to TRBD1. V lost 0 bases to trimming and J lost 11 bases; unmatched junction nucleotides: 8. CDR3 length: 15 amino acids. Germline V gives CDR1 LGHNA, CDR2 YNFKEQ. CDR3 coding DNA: TGTGCCAGCAGCCAAGAATGGGACAGGACAGGTAAACTGTTTTTT. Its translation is CASSQEWDRTGKLFF.

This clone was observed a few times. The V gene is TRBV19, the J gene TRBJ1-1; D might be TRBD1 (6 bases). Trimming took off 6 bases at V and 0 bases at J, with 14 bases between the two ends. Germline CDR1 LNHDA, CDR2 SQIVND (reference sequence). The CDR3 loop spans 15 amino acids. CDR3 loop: CASSPNRVLNTEAFF. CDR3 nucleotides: TGTGCCAGTAGCCCTAACAGGGTCTTGAACACTGAAGCTTTCTTT.

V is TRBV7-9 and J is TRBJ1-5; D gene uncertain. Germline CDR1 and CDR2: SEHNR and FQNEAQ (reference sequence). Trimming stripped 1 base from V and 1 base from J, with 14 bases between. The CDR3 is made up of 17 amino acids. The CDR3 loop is CASSLGVASGSNQPQHF. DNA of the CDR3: TGTGCCAGCAGCTTAGGGGTGGCCTCGGGGAGCAATCAGCCCCAGCATTTT.

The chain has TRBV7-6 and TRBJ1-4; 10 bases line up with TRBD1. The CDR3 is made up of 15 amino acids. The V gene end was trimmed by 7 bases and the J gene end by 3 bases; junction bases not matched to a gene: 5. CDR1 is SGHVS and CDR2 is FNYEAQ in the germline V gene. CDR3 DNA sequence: TGTGCCAGCAAGAGCGGGACAGGGGCTAATGAAAAACTGTTTTTT. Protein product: CASKSGTGANEKLFF.

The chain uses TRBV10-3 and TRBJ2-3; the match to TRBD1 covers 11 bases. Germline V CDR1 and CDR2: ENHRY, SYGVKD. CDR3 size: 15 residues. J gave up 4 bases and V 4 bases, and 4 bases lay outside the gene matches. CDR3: CAISGGQGASDTQYF. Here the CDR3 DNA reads TGTGCCATCAGTGGTGGACAGGGGGCGTCAGATACGCAGTATTTT.

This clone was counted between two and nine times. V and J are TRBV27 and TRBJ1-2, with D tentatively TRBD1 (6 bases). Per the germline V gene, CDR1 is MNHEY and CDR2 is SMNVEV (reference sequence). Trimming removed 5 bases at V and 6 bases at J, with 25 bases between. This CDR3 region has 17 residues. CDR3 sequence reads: CASSPFPTGGGGHGYTF. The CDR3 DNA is TGTGCCAGCAGTCCGTTCCCCACGGGGGGCGGGGGCCATGGCTACACCTTC.

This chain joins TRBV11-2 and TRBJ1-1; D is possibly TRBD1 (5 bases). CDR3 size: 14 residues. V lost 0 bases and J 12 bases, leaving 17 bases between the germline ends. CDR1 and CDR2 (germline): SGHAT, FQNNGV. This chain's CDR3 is CASSLDLGTDWTFF. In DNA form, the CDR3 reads TGTGCCAGCAGCTTAGATCTGGGGACGGATTGGACTTTCTTT.

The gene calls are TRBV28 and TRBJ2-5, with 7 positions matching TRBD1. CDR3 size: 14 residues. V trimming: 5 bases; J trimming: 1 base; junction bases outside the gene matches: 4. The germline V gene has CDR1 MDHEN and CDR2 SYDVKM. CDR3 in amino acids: CASSPRTGQETQYF. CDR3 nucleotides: TGTGCCAGCAGTCCACGGACAGGCCAAGAGACCCAGTACTTC.

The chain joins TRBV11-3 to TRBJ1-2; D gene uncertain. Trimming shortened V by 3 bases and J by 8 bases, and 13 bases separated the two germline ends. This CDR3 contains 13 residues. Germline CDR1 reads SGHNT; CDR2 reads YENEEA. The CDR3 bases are TGTGCCAGCAGCTTCGTCGGGTTTAACGGCTACACCTTC. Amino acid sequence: CASSFVGFNGYTF.

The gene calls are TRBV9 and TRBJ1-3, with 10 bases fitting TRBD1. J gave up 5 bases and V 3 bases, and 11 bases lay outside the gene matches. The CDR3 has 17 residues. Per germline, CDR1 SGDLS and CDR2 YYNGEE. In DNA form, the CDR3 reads TGTGCCAGCAGCGCGAAGCTCGGGGACAGGGGTCGAAACACCATATATTTT. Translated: CASSAKLGDRGRNTIYF.

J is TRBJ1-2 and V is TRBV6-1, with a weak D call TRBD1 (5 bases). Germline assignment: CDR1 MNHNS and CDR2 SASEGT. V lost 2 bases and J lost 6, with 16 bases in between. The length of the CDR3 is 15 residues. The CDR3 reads CASSERSLGDNGYTF. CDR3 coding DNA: TGTGCCAGCAGTGAACGCTCCTTAGGGGATAATGGCTACACCTTC.

CDR3 in amino acids: CASSPGQNYGYTF. CDR3 nucleotides: TGTGCCAGCAGCCCCGGACAGAACTATGGCTACACCTTC. The chain is built from TRBV7-2 and TRBJ1-2; maybe TRBD1 (6 bases). Germline V gene data show CDR1 as SGHTA and CDR2 as FQGNSA. V lost 5 bases to trimming and J lost 2 bases, with 9 bases between them. The CDR3 has 13 amino acids.

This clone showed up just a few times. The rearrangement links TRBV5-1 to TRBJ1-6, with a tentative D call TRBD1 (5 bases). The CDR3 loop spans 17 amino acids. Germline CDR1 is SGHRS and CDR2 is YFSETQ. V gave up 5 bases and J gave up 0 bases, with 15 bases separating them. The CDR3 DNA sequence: TGCGCCAGCAGTGGGGCAGAACTGAGCTCCTATAATTCACCCCTCCACTTT. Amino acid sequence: CASSGAELSSYNSPLHF.

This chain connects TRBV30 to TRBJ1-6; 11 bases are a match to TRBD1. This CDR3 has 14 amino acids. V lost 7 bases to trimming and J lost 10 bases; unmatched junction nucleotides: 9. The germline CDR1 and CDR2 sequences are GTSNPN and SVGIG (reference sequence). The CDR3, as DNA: TGTGCCTCCAAAGGACAGGGGGCGAGCTCACCCCTCCACTTT. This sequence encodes CASKGQGASSPLHF.

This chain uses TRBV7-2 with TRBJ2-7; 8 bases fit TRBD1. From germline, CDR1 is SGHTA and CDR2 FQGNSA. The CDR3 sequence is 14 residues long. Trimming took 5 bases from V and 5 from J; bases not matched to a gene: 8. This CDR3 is CASSLGQGSHEQYF. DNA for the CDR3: TGTGCCAGCAGCCTAGGACAGGGTAGTCACGAGCAGTACTTC.

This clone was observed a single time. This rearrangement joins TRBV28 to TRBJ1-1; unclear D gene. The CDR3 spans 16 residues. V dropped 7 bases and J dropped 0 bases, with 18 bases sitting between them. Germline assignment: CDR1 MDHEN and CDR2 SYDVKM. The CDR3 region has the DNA TGTGCCAGCAATGGCCGAAATCTCGGTATGAACACTGAAGCTTTCTTT. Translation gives CASNGRNLGMNTEAFF. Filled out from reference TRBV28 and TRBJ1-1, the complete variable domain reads DVKVTQSSRYLVKRTGEKVFLECVQDMDHENMFWYRQDPGLGLRLIYFSYDVKMKEKGDIPEGYSVSREKKERFSLILESASTNQTSMYLCASNGRNLGMNTEAFFGQGTRLTVV.

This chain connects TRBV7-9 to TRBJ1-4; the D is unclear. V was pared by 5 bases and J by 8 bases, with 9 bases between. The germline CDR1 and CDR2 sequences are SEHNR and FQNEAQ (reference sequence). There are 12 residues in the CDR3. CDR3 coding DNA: TGTGCCAGCAGCCCCGATAGGGAAAAACTGTTTTTT. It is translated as CASSPDREKLFF.

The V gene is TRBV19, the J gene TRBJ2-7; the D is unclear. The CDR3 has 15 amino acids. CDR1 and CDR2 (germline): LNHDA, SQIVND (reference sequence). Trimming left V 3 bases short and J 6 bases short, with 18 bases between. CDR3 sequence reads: CASSIFRDSWGEQYF. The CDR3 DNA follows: TGTGCCAGTAGTATCTTCCGAGACTCCTGGGGCGAGCAGTACTTC.